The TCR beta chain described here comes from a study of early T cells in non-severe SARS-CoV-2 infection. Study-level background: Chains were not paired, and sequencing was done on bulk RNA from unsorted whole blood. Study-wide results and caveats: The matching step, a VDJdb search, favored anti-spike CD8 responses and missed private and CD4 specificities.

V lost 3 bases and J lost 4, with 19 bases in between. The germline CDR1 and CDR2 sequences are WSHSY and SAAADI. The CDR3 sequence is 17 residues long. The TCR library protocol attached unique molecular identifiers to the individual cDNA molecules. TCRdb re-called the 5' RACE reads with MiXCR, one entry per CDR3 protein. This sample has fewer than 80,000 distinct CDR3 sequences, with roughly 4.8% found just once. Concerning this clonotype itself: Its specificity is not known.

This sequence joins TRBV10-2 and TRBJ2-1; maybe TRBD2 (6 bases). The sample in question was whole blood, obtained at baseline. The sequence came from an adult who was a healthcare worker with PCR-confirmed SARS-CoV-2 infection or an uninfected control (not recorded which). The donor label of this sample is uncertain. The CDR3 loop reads CASSDTVALGGYNEQFF. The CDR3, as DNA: TGCGCCAGCAGTGACACGGTAGCCCTGGGGGGATACAATGAGCAGTTCTTC.